Below, 11 T cell receptor beta chains from the same sample are listed, as sequenced in a study of OX40 agonist ivuxolimab in advanced cancers. Clones were sequenced by immunoSEQ multiplex PCR, and TCRdb holds only the in-frame ones, with some missing. The sample lists about 51,000 clones, about 88% occurring once. Source: CD4+ or CD8+ T cells sorted from blood, taken in a trial of the OX40 agonist ivuxolimab. These receptors all come from an adult with an advanced solid tumor such as melanoma, head and neck, liver or kidney cancer.

The chain has TRBV19 and TRBJ2-7; D call uncertain. V was trimmed by 5 bases and J by 6 bases, leaving 14 bases between them. The CDR3 is 13 residues long. CDR1 and CDR2 (germline): LNHDA, SQIVND (reference sequence). The DNA for the CDR3 is TGTGCCAGTAGTCCCCAGCTTCGAACCGAGCAGTACTTC. Its protein is CASSPQLRTEQYF. Looking up the rest from reference TRBV19 and TRBJ2-7 gives the full variable domain: DGGITQSPKYLFRKEGQNVTLSCEQNLNHDAMYWYRQDPGQGLRLIYYSQIVNDFQKGDIAEGYSVSREKKESFPLTVTSAQKNPTAFYLCASSPQLRTEQYFGPGTRLTVT.

The J gene is TRBJ1-2, the V gene TRBV30, with 10 bases aligning to TRBD1. Germline trimming cut 2 bases from V and 5 bases from J; bases unmatched to any gene: 5. Per germline, CDR1 GTSNPN and CDR2 SVGIG (reference sequence). This CDR3 region has 14 residues. In DNA, the CDR3 is TGTGCCTGGAGTCTAGGGACAGGGGTATATGGCTACACCTTC. Encoded protein: CAWSLGTGVYGYTF.

This clone was detected only once. The J gene is TRBJ2-1, the V gene TRBV5-1; no firm D call. Germline CDR1 is SGHRS and CDR2 is YFSETQ. This CDR3 contains 15 residues. The V end lost 0 bases, the J end lost 9 bases, and 16 bases lay between the germline ends. The CDR3 region has the DNA TGCGCCAGCAGCTTGGGGGTCTTTTCAGGTACTGAGCAGTTCTTC. This codes for CASSLGVFSGTEQFF.

V is TRBV19 and J is TRBJ2-5; TRBD1 matches 7 bases. Per the germline V gene, CDR1 is LNHDA and CDR2 is SQIVND (reference sequence). The CDR3 is 15 residues long. The J segment lost 4 bases and the V segment lost 3 bases, leaving 8 bases of the junction unmatched. This CDR3 reads CASSIGGTVSETQYF. The CDR3 DNA is TGTGCCAGTAGTATTGGTGGGACAGTTTCAGAGACCCAGTACTTC.

The rearrangement joins TRBV6-1 to TRBJ1-1, with D possibly being TRBD1 (5 bases). V lost 5 bases and J lost 1, with 11 bases in between. This CDR3 comprises 14 residues. Germline V lookup: CDR1 MNHNS, CDR2 SASEGT. The CDR3 coding sequence is TGTGCCAGCAGTCTTACCAGGGCGAACACTGAAGCTTTCTTT. It codes for CASSLTRANTEAFF.

This chain links TRBV2 with TRBJ2-1; the match to TRBD2 covers 9 bases. The CDR3 runs to 14 residues. V trimming: 7 bases; J trimming: 3 bases; junction bases outside the gene matches: 4. The germline V gene has CDR1 SNHLY and CDR2 FYNNEI. The CDR3: CASKAGGLYNEQFF. The DNA for the CDR3 is TGTGCCAGCAAGGCGGGGGGGCTCTACAATGAGCAGTTCTTC.

V gene TRBV6-4 combines with J gene TRBJ2-1, with 14 bases that match TRBD2. This CDR3 spans 16 amino acids. Germline assignment: CDR1 MRHNA and CDR2 SNTAGT. Trimming at V came to 3 bases and at J to 7 bases, leaving 5 bases not matched to a gene. The CDR3 coding sequence is TGTGCCAGCAGTGAACGACTAGCGGGGGGGCTAAATGAGCAGTTCTTC. Translated: CASSERLAGGLNEQFF.

The chain is built from TRBV5-6 and TRBJ2-5; no definite D call. In germline, CDR1 is SGHDT, CDR2 YYEEEE. V gave up 4 bases and J gave up 2 bases, with 12 bases separating them. CDR3 size: 14 residues. DNA of the CDR3: TGTGCCAGCAGCCCAGCCACTCATCAAGAGACCCAGTACTTC. Protein product: CASSPATHQETQYF.

This chain joins TRBV5-1 and TRBJ2-3, with 7 bases matching TRBD1. The CDR3 has 15 amino acids. V lost 4 bases and J lost 2; bases outside the gene matches: 7. The germline V gene encodes CDR1 SGHRS and CDR2 YFSETQ. Here the CDR3 DNA reads TGCGCCAGCAGCAGTGAGGGGGCGTACACAGATACGCAGTATTTT. Translating gives CASSSEGAYTDTQYF.

The gene calls are TRBV15 and TRBJ2-6; D gene unclear. Trimming pared 1 base from V and 2 bases from J, leaving 6 bases between. CDR1 is LNHNV and CDR2 is YYDKDF in the germline V gene (reference sequence). The CDR3 is made up of 15 amino acids. Here the CDR3 DNA reads TGTGCCACCAGCAGAGTTGGGCCTGGGGCCAACGTCCTGACTTTC. This codes for CATSRVGPGANVLTF.

The table lists this clone with a few counts. The chain joins TRBV6-4 to TRBJ1-2; no definite D call. This CDR3 region has 12 residues. The germline V gene has CDR1 MRHNA and CDR2 SNTAGT. Trimming removed 2 bases from V and 5 bases from J, with 6 bases in between. This CDR3 reads CASSDGGYGYTF. The DNA for the CDR3 is TGTGCCAGCAGTGACGGTGGATATGGCTACACCTTC.